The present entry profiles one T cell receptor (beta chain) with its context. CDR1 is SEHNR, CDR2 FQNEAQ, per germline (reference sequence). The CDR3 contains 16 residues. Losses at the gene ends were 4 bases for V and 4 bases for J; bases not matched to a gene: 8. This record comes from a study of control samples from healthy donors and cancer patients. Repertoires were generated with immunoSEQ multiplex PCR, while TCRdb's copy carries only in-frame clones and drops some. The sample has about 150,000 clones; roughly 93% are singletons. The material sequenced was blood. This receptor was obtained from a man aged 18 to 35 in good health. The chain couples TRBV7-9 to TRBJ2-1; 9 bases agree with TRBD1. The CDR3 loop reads CASSSVEQGAYNEQFF. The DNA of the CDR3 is TGTGCCAGCAGCTCCGTGGAACAGGGGGCTTACAATGAGCAGTTCTTC. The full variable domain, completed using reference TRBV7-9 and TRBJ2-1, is DTGVSQNPRHKITKRGQNVTFRCDPISEHNRLYWYRQTLGQGPEFLTYFQNEAQLEKSRLLSDRFSAERPKGSFSTLEIQRTEQGDSAMYLCASSSVEQGAYNEQFFGPGTRLTVL.